Listed below are T cell receptor beta chains from one sample, sequenced in a study of cytomegalovirus exposure and HLA in healthy donors. TCRdb's copy holds only in-frame clones and misses some; the assay was immunoSEQ multiplex PCR. This sample yields 150,000 to 190,000 clones, of which approximately 85% are seen a single time; 2% to 2.5% belongs to the top ten. Source material: PBMCs. All receptors derive from a young woman in good health and CMV-seronegative. Both conserved end residues are part of each CDR3. A D gene is named only where the DNA matches it firmly. A row's size may be missing; if present it is once, few, many or a size class.

abundance: NA; j_gene: TRBJ2-3; d_gene: NA; v_gene: TRBV5-1; CDR3aa: CASSLSTGNNANTQYF; CDR3nt: TGCGCCAGCAGCTTGTCAACAGGGAATAACGCAAATACGCAGTATTTT
abundance: NA; j_gene: TRBJ2-1; d_gene: TRBD1; v_gene: TRBV5-1; CDR3aa: CASSDPGQLYNEQFF; CDR3nt: TGCGCCAGCAGCGATCCGGGACAGCTATACAATGAGCAGTTCTTC
abundance: NA; j_gene: TRBJ2-7; d_gene: TRBD2; v_gene: TRBV9; CDR3aa: CASSVAAGVGEQYF; CDR3nt: TGTGCCAGCAGCGTAGCGGCGGGAGTCGGGGAGCAGTACTTC
abundance: NA; j_gene: TRBJ1-1; d_gene: TRBD1; v_gene: TRBV5-1; CDR3aa: CASSLEPGGQGVAFF; CDR3nt: TGCGCCAGCAGCTTGGAACCGGGGGGGCAGGGGGTGGCTTTCTTT
abundance: NA; j_gene: TRBJ1-3; d_gene: TRBD1; v_gene: TRBV30; CDR3aa: CAWIRDRASGNTIYF; CDR3nt: TGTGCCTGGATACGGGACAGGGCCTCTGGAAACACCATATATTTT
abundance: NA; j_gene: TRBJ1-3; d_gene: NA; v_gene: TRBV23-1; CDR3aa: CASSQSGGTGNTIYF; CDR3nt: TGCGCCAGCAGTCAATCAGGGGGAACTGGAAACACCATATATTTT
abundance: NA; j_gene: TRBJ1-1; d_gene: NA; v_gene: TRBV29-1; CDR3aa: CSVENRRGGAFF; CDR3nt: TGCAGCGTTGAGAATAGGCGCGGGGGAGCTTTCTTT
abundance: NA; j_gene: TRBJ2-5; d_gene: TRBD2; v_gene: TRBV5-6; CDR3aa: CASSSAGGPPETQYF; CDR3nt: TGTGCCAGCAGCTCTGCGGGAGGGCCTCCCGAGACCCAGTACTTC
abundance: NA; j_gene: TRBJ2-7; d_gene: TRBD1; v_gene: TRBV7-2; CDR3aa: CASSPQTGGVSYEQYF; CDR3nt: TGTGCCAGCAGCCCCCAGACAGGGGGAGTCTCCTACGAGCAGTACTTC
abundance: few; j_gene: TRBJ2-7; d_gene: NA; v_gene: TRBV28; CDR3aa: CASSQLLGTSSYEQYF; CDR3nt: TGTGCCAGCAGTCAACTCCTCGGGACAAGTTCCTACGAGCAGTACTTC
abundance: NA; j_gene: TRBJ2-7; d_gene: TRBD2; v_gene: TRBV18; CDR3aa: CASSLLGIAGSEQYF; CDR3nt: TGTGCCAGCTCCCTCCTCGGGATAGCGGGATCCGAGCAGTACTTC
abundance: NA; j_gene: TRBJ2-1; d_gene: NA; v_gene: TRBV18; CDR3aa: CASSTGLGEQFF; CDR3nt: TGTGCCAGCTCGACAGGACTTGGTGAGCAGTTCTTC
abundance: NA; j_gene: TRBJ1-2; d_gene: NA; v_gene: TRBV7-8; CDR3aa: CASSPGGDGYTF; CDR3nt: TGTGCCAGCAGCCCGGGGGGGGATGGCTACACCTTC
abundance: NA; j_gene: TRBJ2-1; d_gene: TRBD2; v_gene: TRBV5-1; CDR3aa: CASSLAFTSPSGRAHYNEQFF; CDR3nt: TGCGCCAGCAGCTTGGCGTTTACTTCCCCTAGCGGGAGGGCCCACTACAATGAGCAGTTCTTC
abundance: NA; j_gene: TRBJ2-1; d_gene: TRBD2; v_gene: TRBV7-8; CDR3aa: CASSFPGTSGPYNEQFF; CDR3nt: TGTGCCAGCAGCTTCCCCGGGACTAGCGGCCCCTACAATGAGCAGTTCTTC
abundance: NA; j_gene: TRBJ1-1; d_gene: NA; v_gene: TRBV7-2; CDR3aa: CASSPTPGGKEAFF; CDR3nt: TGTGCCAGCAGCCCCACTCCGGGGGGTAAAGAAGCTTTCTTT
abundance: NA; j_gene: TRBJ1-1; d_gene: NA; v_gene: TRBV9; CDR3aa: CASSISGVQNTEAFF; CDR3nt: TGTGCCAGCAGCATTAGCGGGGTTCAAAACACTGAAGCTTTCTTT
abundance: NA; j_gene: TRBJ2-1; d_gene: TRBD2; v_gene: TRBV28; CDR3aa: CASSLLASGYNEQFF; CDR3nt: TGTGCCAGCAGTTTGCTCGCTAGCGGCTACAATGAGCAGTTCTTC
abundance: NA; j_gene: TRBJ2-7; d_gene: TRBD1; v_gene: TRBV28; CDR3aa: CASSRQGFPYEQYF; CDR3nt: TGTGCCAGCAGTCGACAGGGTTTTCCCTACGAGCAGTACTTC
abundance: few; j_gene: TRBJ2-7; d_gene: NA; v_gene: TRBV4-3; CDR3aa: CASSQDSGTVTYEQYF; CDR3nt: TGCGCCAGCAGCCAAGATTCCGGGACTGTGACCTACGAGCAGTACTTC
abundance: NA; j_gene: TRBJ2-2; d_gene: TRBD1; v_gene: TRBV6-5; CDR3aa: CASSLTQGLTGELFF; CDR3nt: TGTGCCAGCAGTTTAACACAGGGGCTCACCGGGGAGCTGTTTTTT
abundance: NA; j_gene: TRBJ2-7; d_gene: TRBD1; v_gene: TRBV6-5; CDR3aa: CASSYSQGVSYEQYF; CDR3nt: TGTGCCAGCAGTTACTCACAGGGGGTCTCCTACGAGCAGTACTTC
abundance: NA; j_gene: TRBJ2-3; d_gene: NA; v_gene: TRBV5-1; CDR3aa: CASSLVTTSTDTQYF; CDR3nt: TGCGCCAGCAGCTTGGTGACGACTAGCACAGATACGCAGTATTTT
abundance: NA; j_gene: TRBJ2-3; d_gene: TRBD2; v_gene: TRBV4-2; CDR3aa: CASRHSGLAGDGGTQYF; CDR3nt: TGTGCCAGCAGGCACTCGGGACTAGCGGGTGATGGGGGTACGCAGTATTTT
abundance: NA; j_gene: TRBJ2-7; d_gene: NA; v_gene: TRBV27; CDR3aa: CASRRDRRGLYEQYF; CDR3nt: TGTGCCAGCAGGAGAGACAGGCGAGGACTCTACGAGCAGTACTTC
abundance: NA; j_gene: TRBJ2-1; d_gene: TRBD2; v_gene: TRBV5-1; CDR3aa: CASSFRTSGHYNEQFF; CDR3nt: TGCGCCAGCAGCTTCCGGACTAGCGGGCATTACAATGAGCAGTTCTTC
abundance: NA; j_gene: TRBJ2-7; d_gene: TRBD1; v_gene: TRBV7-8; CDR3aa: CASNQYTGGLGEQYF; CDR3nt: TGTGCCAGCAACCAATATACAGGGGGCTTGGGGGAGCAGTACTTC
abundance: NA; j_gene: TRBJ2-7; d_gene: NA; v_gene: TRBV23-1; CDR3aa: CASSQSQGIYEQYF; CDR3nt: TGCGCCAGCAGTCAATCGCAGGGAATCTACGAGCAGTACTTC
abundance: few; j_gene: TRBJ1-5; d_gene: NA; v_gene: TRBV5-8; CDR3aa: CASSWDINQPQHF; CDR3nt: TGTGCCAGCAGCTGGGACATCAATCAGCCCCAGCATTTT
abundance: NA; j_gene: TRBJ2-1; d_gene: TRBD1; v_gene: TRBV4-3; CDR3aa: CASSHGPGTGGGEQFF; CDR3nt: TGCGCCAGCAGCCATGGACCCGGGACAGGGGGTGGTGAGCAGTTCTTC
abundance: NA; j_gene: TRBJ2-1; d_gene: TRBD1; v_gene: TRBV28; CDR3aa: CATNTRDRVGNEQFF; CDR3nt: TGTGCCACCAATACTAGGGACAGGGTAGGGAATGAGCAGTTCTTC
abundance: once; j_gene: TRBJ2-7; d_gene: TRBD1; v_gene: TRBV7-2; CDR3aa: CASSRTGPSYEQYF; CDR3nt: TGTGCCAGCAGCCGGACAGGGCCCTCCTACGAGCAGTACTTC
abundance: few; j_gene: TRBJ1-1; d_gene: NA; v_gene: TRBV15; CDR3aa: CATSPGWQINTEAFF; CDR3nt: TGTGCCACCAGCCCCGGGTGGCAGATTAACACTGAAGCTTTCTTT
abundance: NA; j_gene: TRBJ1-2; d_gene: TRBD1; v_gene: TRBV2; CDR3aa: CASSWSWDSYGYTF; CDR3nt: TGTGCCAGCAGTTGGTCGTGGGACAGTTATGGCTACACCTTC
abundance: NA; j_gene: TRBJ2-3; d_gene: NA; v_gene: TRBV30; CDR3aa: CASVGLVGGTDTQYF; CDR3nt: TGTGCCTCGGTTGGGCTAGTGGGAGGCACAGATACGCAGTATTTT
abundance: NA; j_gene: TRBJ2-2; d_gene: TRBD2; v_gene: TRBV5-1; CDR3aa: CASSWGLAGGAGELFF; CDR3nt: TGCGCCAGCAGCTGGGGACTAGCGGGGGGCGCCGGGGAGCTGTTTTTT
abundance: NA; j_gene: TRBJ2-3; d_gene: NA; v_gene: TRBV5-6; CDR3aa: CASSFTTGLTGADTQYF; CDR3nt: TGTGCCAGCAGCTTTACCACAGGGTTAACGGGCGCAGATACGCAGTATTTT
abundance: NA; j_gene: TRBJ2-7; d_gene: NA; v_gene: TRBV6-6; CDR3aa: CASAPLGGDYEQYF; CDR3nt: TGTGCCAGCGCCCCGTTAGGAGGGGACTACGAGCAGTACTTC
abundance: NA; j_gene: TRBJ2-1; d_gene: TRBD2; v_gene: TRBV6-5; CDR3aa: CANSNGLAGEQFF; CDR3nt: TGTGCCAACAGTAACGGACTAGCAGGGGAGCAGTTCTTC
abundance: NA; j_gene: TRBJ2-2; d_gene: NA; v_gene: TRBV9; CDR3aa: CASSRGSSNTGELFF; CDR3nt: TGTGCCAGCAGTCGAGGGTCTTCGAACACCGGGGAGCTGTTTTTT
abundance: NA; j_gene: TRBJ2-1; d_gene: TRBD2; v_gene: TRBV4-3; CDR3aa: CASSQDLASGTLNEQFF; CDR3nt: TGCGCCAGCAGCCAAGATTTAGCTAGCGGAACCCTCAATGAGCAGTTCTTC
abundance: NA; j_gene: TRBJ2-7; d_gene: TRBD1; v_gene: TRBV5-1; CDR3aa: CASSEGQGAGEQYF; CDR3nt: TGCGCCAGCAGCGAAGGACAGGGGGCGGGCGAGCAGTACTTC
abundance: NA; j_gene: TRBJ2-5; d_gene: NA; v_gene: TRBV19; CDR3aa: CASSIAGAGSQETQYF; CDR3nt: TGTGCCAGTAGTATAGCAGGGGCAGGGAGTCAAGAGACCCAGTACTTC